Presented here are 7 T cell receptor beta chains from one specimen sequenced in a study of early T cells in non-severe SARS-CoV-2 infection. TCRdb re-called the 5' RACE reads through MiXCR, storing one row per CDR3 protein. The sample contains approximately 50,000 distinct CDR3 sequences, roughly 9.8% of which appear only once. The sequencing sample was made of whole blood. The source is an adult who was a healthcare worker with PCR-confirmed SARS-CoV-2 infection or an uninfected control (not recorded which).

The sample holds a few counts of this clonotype. The gene calls are TRBV20-1 and TRBJ1-1; tentatively, D is TRBD1 (6 bases). V was shortened by 6 bases and J by 7 bases, with 18 bases between the two germline ends. There are 13 residues in the CDR3. CDR1 is DFQATT and CDR2 is SNEGSKA in the germline V gene (reference sequence). The CDR3 DNA follows: TGCAGTGCCAGAATCACACAGGGAAATGAAGCTTTCTTT. Translating it yields CSARITQGNEAFF.

The V gene is TRBV4-1, the J gene TRBJ1-1; 8 positions agree with TRBD1. Germline CDR1 and CDR2: MGHRA and YSYEKL. This CDR3 is built from 15 residues. The J segment lost 4 bases and the V segment lost 2 bases, leaving 6 bases of the junction unmatched. The CDR3 region has the DNA TGCGCCAGCAGCCAATACGGACAGGGCGGCACTGAAGCTTTCTTT. Translation: CASSQYGQGGTEAFF.

In this sample, this clonotype turned up a few times. The chain recombines TRBV15 with TRBJ2-3; 9 positions match TRBD2. CDR1 is LNHNV, CDR2 YYDKDF, per germline (reference sequence). The CDR3 is made up of 19 amino acids. Trimming took 2 bases from V and 2 from J; bases not matched to a gene: 14. Here the CDR3 DNA reads TGTGCCACCAGCAGACTCCCCGGACGGACTAGCGCATACACAGATACGCAGTATTTT. This encodes CATSRLPGRTSAYTDTQYF.

This clonotype was seen only a few times. The V call is TRBV29-1, the J call TRBJ2-3; D not certain. Germline assignment: CDR1 SQVTM and CDR2 ANQGSEA. Trimming shortened V by 4 bases and J by 2 bases, and 10 bases separated the two germline ends. This CDR3 spans 13 amino acids. CDR3 DNA sequence: TGCAGCGTTGGGGTTTCCACCACAGATACGCAGTATTTT. As protein: CSVGVSTTDTQYF.

This clonotype was counted a few times. The gene calls are TRBV5-4 and TRBJ2-2, with 7 bases lining up with TRBD2. CDR1 is SGHNT, CDR2 YYREEE, per germline (reference sequence). The CDR3 is made up of 15 amino acids. The J segment lost 5 bases and the V segment lost 0 bases, leaving 4 bases of the junction unmatched. The CDR3 DNA is TGTGCCAGCAGCTTGGCCAAGCGGGATACCGGGGAGCTGTTTTTT. Protein sequence: CASSLAKRDTGELFF.

This clonotype showed up many times. V and J are TRBV12-3 or TRBV12-4 and TRBJ1-1; D remains ambiguous. Trimming shortened V by 5 bases and J by 0 bases, and 7 bases separated the two germline ends. CDR3 size: 13 residues. The CDR3 spells CASSPYLNTEAFF. The CDR3 nucleotides read TGTGCCAGCAGTCCCTACCTGAACACTGAAGCTTTCTTT.

Ten or more counts support this clonotype. The chain carries TRBV30 and TRBJ1-4; D perhaps matches TRBD1 (5 bases). Germline V CDR1 and CDR2: GTSNPN, SVGIG (reference sequence). The CDR3 length is 13 residues. Trimming took off 1 base at V and 11 bases at J, with 14 bases between the two ends. The CDR3 DNA reads as TGTGCCTGGAGTGCCGGGACTGTTGGCAAACTGTTTTTT. As protein: CAWSAGTVGKLFF.